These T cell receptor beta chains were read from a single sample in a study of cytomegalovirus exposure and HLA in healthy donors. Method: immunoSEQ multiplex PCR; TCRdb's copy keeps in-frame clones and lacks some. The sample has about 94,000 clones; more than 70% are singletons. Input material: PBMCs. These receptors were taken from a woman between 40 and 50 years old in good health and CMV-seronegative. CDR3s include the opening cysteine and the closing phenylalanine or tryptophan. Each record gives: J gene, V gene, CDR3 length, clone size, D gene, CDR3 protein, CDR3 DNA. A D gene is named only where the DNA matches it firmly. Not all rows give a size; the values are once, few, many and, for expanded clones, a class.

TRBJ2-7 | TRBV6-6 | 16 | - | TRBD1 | CASSYTDRGRSYEQYF | TGTGCCAGCAGTTACACGGACAGGGGGCGCTCCTACGAGCAGTACTTC
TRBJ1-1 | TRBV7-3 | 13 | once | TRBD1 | CASGRDRETEAFF | TGTGCCAGCGGCCGGGACAGGGAAACTGAAGCTTTCTTT
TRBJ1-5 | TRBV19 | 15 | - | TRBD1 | CASSIEQGANQPQHF | TGTGCCAGTAGTATAGAACAGGGGGCAAATCAGCCCCAGCATTTT
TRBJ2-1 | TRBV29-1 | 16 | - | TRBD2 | CSVEGLAGPPGNEQFF | TGCAGCGTGGAGGGACTAGCGGGGCCCCCAGGGAATGAGCAGTTCTTC
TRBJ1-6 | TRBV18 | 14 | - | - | CASSPNTGNSPLHF | TGTGCCAGCTCACCAAATACAGGGAATTCACCCCTCCACTTT
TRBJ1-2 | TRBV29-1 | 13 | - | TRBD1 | CSVEVLRGRDYTF | TGCAGCGTTGAAGTCCTCAGGGGGCGGGACTACACCTTC
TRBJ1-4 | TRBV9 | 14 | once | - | CASSESATNEKLFF | TGTGCCAGCAGCGAGAGTGCAACTAATGAAAAACTGTTTTTT
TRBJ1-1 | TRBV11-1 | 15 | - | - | CASRESRRGNTEAFF | TGTGCCAGCAGAGAGTCAAGGAGGGGGAACACTGAAGCTTTCTTT
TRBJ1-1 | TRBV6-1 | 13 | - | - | CASSDRGGTEAFF | TGTGCCAGCAGTGACAGGGGCGGCACTGAAGCTTTCTTT
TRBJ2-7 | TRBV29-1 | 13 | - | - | CSVDGAGAYEQYF | TGCAGCGTTGATGGCGCGGGTGCCTACGAGCAGTACTTC
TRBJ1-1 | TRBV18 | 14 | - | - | CASSPNRDNTEAFF | TGTGCCAGCTCACCGAACAGAGATAACACTGAAGCTTTCTTT
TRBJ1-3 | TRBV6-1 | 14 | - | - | CASINRQSGNTIYF | TGTGCCAGCATTAATCGACAGTCTGGAAACACCATATATTTT
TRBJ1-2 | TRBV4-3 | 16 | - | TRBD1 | CASSQAAAGGDYGYTF | TGCGCCAGCAGCCAAGCAGCCGCAGGGGGCGACTATGGCTACACCTTC
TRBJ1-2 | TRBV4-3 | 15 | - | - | CASSQGGRGNYGYTF | TGCGCCAGCAGCCAAGGAGGCAGGGGAAACTATGGCTACACCTTC
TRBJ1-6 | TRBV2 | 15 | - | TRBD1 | CASSEEAGGNSPLHF | TGTGCCAGCAGTGAAGAGGCAGGGGGCAATTCACCCCTCCACTTT
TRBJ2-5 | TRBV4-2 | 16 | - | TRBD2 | CASSHISGGGSETQYF | TGTGCCAGCAGCCACATAAGCGGGGGGGGCTCGGAGACCCAGTACTTC
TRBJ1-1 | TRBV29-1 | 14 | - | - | CSVVLPGVDTGAFF | TGCAGCGTTGTGCTGCCGGGGGTGGACACTGGAGCTTTCTTT
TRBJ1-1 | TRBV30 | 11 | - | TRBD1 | CAWSGDREAFF | TGTGCCTGGAGTGGGGACAGGGAAGCTTTCTTT
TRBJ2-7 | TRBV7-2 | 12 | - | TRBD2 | CASSGLTSEMHF | TGTGCCAGCAGCGGGTTGACTAGCGAAATGCACTTC
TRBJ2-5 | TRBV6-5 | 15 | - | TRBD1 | CASSYSRDRTETQYF | TGTGCCAGCAGTTACTCACGGGACAGAACAGAGACCCAGTACTTC
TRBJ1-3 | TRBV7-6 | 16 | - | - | CASSREPSGSGNTIYF | TGTGCCAGCAGCAGGGAGCCTTCGGGCTCTGGAAACACCATATATTTT
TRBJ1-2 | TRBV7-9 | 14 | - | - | CASSLEGREGGYTF | TGTGCCAGCAGCTTAGAAGGCAGGGAAGGTGGCTACACCTTC
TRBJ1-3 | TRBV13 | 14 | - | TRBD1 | CASSSQGAGNTIYF | TGTGCCAGCAGCTCACAGGGGGCTGGAAACACCATATATTTT
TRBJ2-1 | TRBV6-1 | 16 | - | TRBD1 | CASSVLGTGDYGEQFF | TGTGCCAGCAGTGTTTTAGGGACAGGGGATTACGGTGAGCAGTTCTTC
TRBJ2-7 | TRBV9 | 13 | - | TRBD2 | CASSGGRGDEQYF | TGTGCCAGCAGTGGGGGACGGGGGGACGAGCAGTACTTC
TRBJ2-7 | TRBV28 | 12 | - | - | CASRRALYEQYF | TGTGCCAGCAGGAGGGCCCTTTACGAGCAGTACTTC
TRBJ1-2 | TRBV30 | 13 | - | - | CAAIDRGLFSWTF | TGTGCCGCGATAGACAGAGGCCTTTTTTCGTGGACCTTC
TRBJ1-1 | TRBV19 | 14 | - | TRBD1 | CASSPDRGRTEAFF | TGTGCCAGTAGCCCTGACAGGGGGCGAACTGAAGCTTTCTTT
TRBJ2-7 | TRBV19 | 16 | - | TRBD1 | CASSIRSGTGSYEQYF | TGTGCCAGTAGTATTCGCTCCGGGACAGGGTCCTACGAGCAGTACTTC
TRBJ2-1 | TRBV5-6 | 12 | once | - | CASSLQVDEQFF | TGTGCCAGCAGCTTACAGGTAGATGAGCAGTTCTTC
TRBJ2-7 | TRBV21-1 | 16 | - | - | CASSKEIVGAYYEQYF | TGTGCCAGCAGCAAAGAAATAGTGGGGGCCTACTACGAGCAGTACTTC
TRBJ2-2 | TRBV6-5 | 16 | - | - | CASSFTRTTGTGELFF | TGTGCCAGCAGTTTCACCCGAACAACAGGGACCGGGGAGCTGTTTTTT
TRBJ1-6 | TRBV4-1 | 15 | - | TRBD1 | CASSQGDSGNSPLHF | TGCGCCAGCAGCCAAGGGGACAGTGGCAATTCACCCCTCCACTTT
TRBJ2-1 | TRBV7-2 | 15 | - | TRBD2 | CASSLASGGAVEQFF | TGTGCCAGCAGCTTAGCCAGCGGGGGGGCTGTTGAGCAGTTCTTC
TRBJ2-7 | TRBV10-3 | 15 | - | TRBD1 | CAISGRDRETYEQYF | TGTGCCATCAGCGGCCGGGACAGGGAGACCTACGAGCAGTACTTC
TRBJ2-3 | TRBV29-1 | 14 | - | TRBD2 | CSVAARGSTDTQYF | TGCAGCGTTGCGGCGCGGGGGAGCACAGATACGCAGTATTTT
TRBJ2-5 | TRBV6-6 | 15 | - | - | CASSFHTGYQETQYF | TGTGCCAGCAGTTTCCACACGGGGTACCAAGAGACCCAGTACTTC
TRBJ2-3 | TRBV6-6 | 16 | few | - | CASSGSGRGGQDTQYF | TGTGCCAGCAGTGGCTCGGGGCGGGGAGGTCAGGATACGCAGTATTTT
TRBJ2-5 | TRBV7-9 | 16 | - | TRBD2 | CASSLGTSGIQETQYF | TGTGCCAGCAGCTTAGGGACTAGCGGGATCCAAGAGACCCAGTACTTC
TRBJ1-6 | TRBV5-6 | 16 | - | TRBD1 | CASSLSGQGRVSPLHF | TGTGCCAGCAGCTTGTCGGGACAGGGTAGGGTTTCACCCCTCCACTTT
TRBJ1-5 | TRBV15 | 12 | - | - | CATSREYQPQHF | TGTGCCACCAGTCGCGAATATCAGCCCCAGCATTTT
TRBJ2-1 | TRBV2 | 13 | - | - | CASQRQLYNEQFF | TGTGCCAGCCAACGACAACTCTACAATGAGCAGTTCTTC
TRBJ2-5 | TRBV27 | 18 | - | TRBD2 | CASSLSYLGGGQQETQYF | TGTGCCAGCAGTTTATCATACCTTGGCGGGGGTCAACAAGAGACCCAGTACTTC
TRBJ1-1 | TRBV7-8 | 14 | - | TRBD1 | CASSLPTGATEAFF | TGTGCCAGCAGCTTACCCACAGGGGCCACTGAAGCTTTCTTT